Following are 6 T cell receptor beta chains from one sample sequenced in a study of CD8 T cells in ankylosing spondylitis. The study, taken as a whole, reports: A motif of under ten highly homologous TCR beta variants was seen as apparently characteristic of ankylosing spondylitis blood.

TCRdb analysed the 5' RACE reads with MiXCR anew, one entry per CDR3 protein. The profile shows 450,000 to 550,000 distinct CDR3 sequences, approximately 5.3% of them singletons. No cognate antigen is known for these TCRs. The sample consisted of blood, either unsorted or a sorted T cell fraction (not recorded which). All receptors come from a male donor with ankylosing spondylitis.

The V call is TRBV9, the J call TRBJ2-3, with no clear D. Per the germline V gene, CDR1 is SGDLS and CDR2 is YYNGEE. The CDR3 spans 16 residues. The ends were cut back, 0 bases at V and 2 bases at J, with 13 bases in the middle. The CDR3 sequence is CASSVDPRPDTDTQYF. The CDR3 DNA reads TGTGCCAGCAGCGTAGATCCTAGGCCAGACACAGATACGCAGTATTTT.

This clonotype was seen repeatedly, ten times or more. The chain combines TRBV7-2 with TRBJ1-1, with D tentatively TRBD1 (5 bases). With 3 bases removed from V and 8 bases from J, the gap between germline ends came to 13 bases. Germline values: CDR1 SGHTA, CDR2 FQGNSA. The CDR3 is 13 residues long. Here the CDR3 DNA reads TGTGCCAGCAGCTTTTCAGGGAACTCGGAAGCTTTCTTT. Its protein is CASSFSGNSEAFF.

This clonotype occurred many times. This chain uses TRBV4-2 with TRBJ1-2, with a possible D match to TRBD1 (5 bases). Trimming took off 0 bases at V and 4 bases at J, with 9 bases between the two ends. From germline, CDR1 is LGHNA and CDR2 YNFKEQ. The CDR3 extends over 14 amino acids. DNA of the CDR3: TGTGCCAGCAGCCAAGAAGCGGGGCCCTATGGCTACACCTTC. Translated: CASSQEAGPYGYTF.

This clonotype showed up many times. The chain carries TRBV27 and TRBJ2-5; D is possibly TRBD1 or TRBD2 (5 bases each). CDR1 MNHEY and CDR2 SMNVEV come from the germline V gene (reference sequence). V lost 4 bases to trimming and J lost 5 bases, with 23 bases between them. The CDR3 runs 17 residues. CDR3 residues: CASSSNRAASSGETQYF. For the CDR3, the DNA is TGTGCCAGCAGTTCTAACCGAGCGGCCAGCTCAGGGGAGACCCAGTACTTC.

This clonotype was recorded many times. The rearrangement joins TRBV29-1 to TRBJ2-7; 8 nucleotides align to TRBD1. Germline loops: CDR1 SQVTM, CDR2 ANQGSEA. The CDR3 length is 13 residues. V lost 7 bases and J lost 0; bases outside the gene matches: 5. In DNA form, the CDR3 reads TGCAGCGGCGGACAGGGCCTCTCCTACGAGCAGTACTTC. The encoded protein is CSGGQGLSYEQYF.

This clonotype was seen repeatedly, ten times or more. The chain carries TRBV7-8 and TRBJ1-1; D is perhaps TRBD1 (6 bases). With 5 bases removed from V and 4 bases from J, the gap between germline ends came to 14 bases. The CDR3 length is 14 residues. Germline CDR1 is SGHVS and CDR2 is FQNEAQ. CDR3 sequence (DNA): TGTGCCAGCAGCCGGGGGGCCGGGGTCACTGAAGCTTTCTTT. Translation: CASSRGAGVTEAFF.